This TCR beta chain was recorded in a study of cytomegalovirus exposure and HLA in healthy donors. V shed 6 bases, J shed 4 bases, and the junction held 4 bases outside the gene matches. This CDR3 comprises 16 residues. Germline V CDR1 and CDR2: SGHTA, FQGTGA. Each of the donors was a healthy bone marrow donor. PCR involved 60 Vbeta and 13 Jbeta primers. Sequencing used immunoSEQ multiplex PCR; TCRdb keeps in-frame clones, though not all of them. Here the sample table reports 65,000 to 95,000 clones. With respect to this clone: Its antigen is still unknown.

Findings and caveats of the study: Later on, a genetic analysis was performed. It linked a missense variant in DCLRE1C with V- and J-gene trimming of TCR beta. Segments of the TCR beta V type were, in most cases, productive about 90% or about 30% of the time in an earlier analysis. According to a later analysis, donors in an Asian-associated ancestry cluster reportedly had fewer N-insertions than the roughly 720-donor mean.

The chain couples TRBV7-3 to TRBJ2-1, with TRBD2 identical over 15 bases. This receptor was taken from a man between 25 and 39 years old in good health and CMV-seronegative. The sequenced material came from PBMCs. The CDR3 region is CASSWTSGGAYNEQFF. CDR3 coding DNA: TGTGCCAGCAGTTGGACTAGCGGGGGGGCGTACAATGAGCAGTTCTTC.